This T cell receptor beta chain comes out of a study of T cells of healthy individuals. Trimming removed 9 bases from V and 4 bases from J, with 18 bases in between. This CDR3 spans 14 amino acids. CDR1 is LGHDT and CDR2 is YNNKEL in the germline V gene (reference sequence). TCRdb passed the 5' RACE reads through MiXCR, listing each CDR3 protein once. The sample shows 100,000 or so distinct CDR3 sequences, around 17% of them seen only once. This receptor was identified in a human donor in good health. The chain carries TRBV3-1 and TRBJ1-2; D is possibly TRBD1 (6 bases). The CDR3 DNA reads as TGTGCCAGTCGTCCAACAGGGCAGGGCTATGGCTACACCTTC. This gives the protein CASRPTGQGYGYTF.